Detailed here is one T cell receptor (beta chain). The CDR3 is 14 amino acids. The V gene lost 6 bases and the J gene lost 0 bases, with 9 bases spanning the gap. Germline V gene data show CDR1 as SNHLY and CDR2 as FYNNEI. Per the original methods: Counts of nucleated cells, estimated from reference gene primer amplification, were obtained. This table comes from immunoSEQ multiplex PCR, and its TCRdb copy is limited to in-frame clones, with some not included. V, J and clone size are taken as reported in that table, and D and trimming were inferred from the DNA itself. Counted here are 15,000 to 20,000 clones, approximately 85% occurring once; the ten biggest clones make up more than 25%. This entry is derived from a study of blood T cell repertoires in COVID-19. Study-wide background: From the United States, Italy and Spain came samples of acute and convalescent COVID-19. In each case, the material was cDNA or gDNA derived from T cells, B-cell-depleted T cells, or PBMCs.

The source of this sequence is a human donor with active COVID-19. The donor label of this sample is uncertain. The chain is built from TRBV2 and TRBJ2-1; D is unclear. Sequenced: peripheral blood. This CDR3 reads CASSDDSSYNEQFF. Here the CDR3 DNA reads TGTGCCAGCAGCGATGATAGCTCCTACAATGAGCAGTTCTTC.